Following are 8 T cell receptor beta chains from one sample sequenced in a study of T cells in Graves' hyperthyroidism and ophthalmopathy. Amplification of TCR beta CDR3 regions was performed using RNA transcripts as template. An initial round of RT-PCR targeting the TCR CDR3 relied on the HTBI primer set. TCRdb recomputed calls from the multiplex PCR reads with MiXCR, one row per CDR3 protein. Among about 610,000 distinct CDR3 sequences listed, approximately 15% were seen once. The sequencing sample was made of blood. The receptor source for this set is a woman in her forties with Graves' ophthalmopathy.

This clonotype was seen at least ten times. The V and J genes are TRBV12-3 or TRBV12-4 and TRBJ1-4, with D uncertain. The CDR3 is 12 residues long. The ends were cut back, 4 bases at V and 8 bases at J, with 8 bases in the middle. The DNA for the CDR3 is TGTGCCAGCAGTTCCTCGGGCGAAAAACTGTTTTTT. Translation gives CASSSSGEKLFF.

The rearrangement links TRBV3-1 to TRBJ1-5; no firm D call. Trimming shortened V by 1 base and J by 5 bases, and 9 bases separated the two germline ends. CDR1 is LGHDT and CDR2 is YNNKEL in the germline V gene (reference sequence). This CDR3 region has 14 residues. The CDR3 here is CASSQGQGYQPQHF. As DNA, the CDR3 is TGTGCCAGCAGCCAAGGGCAAGGTTATCAGCCCCAGCATTTT. The whole variable domain, filled in from reference TRBV3-1 and TRBJ1-5, reads DTAVSQTPKYLVTQMGNDKSIKCEQNLGHDTMYWYKQDSKKFLKIMFSYNNKELIINETVPNRFSPKSPDKAHLNLHINSLELGDSAVYFCASSQGQGYQPQHFGDGTRLSIL.

The table lists this clonotype with many counts. For the CDR3, the DNA is TGTGCCAGCAGCTTCCGGGACCCCCAAAGCCACACAGATACGCAGTATTTT. Protein: CASSFRDPQSHTDTQYF. The gene calls are TRBV7-9 and TRBJ2-3; the D gene could be TRBD1 or TRBD2 (5 bases each). This CDR3 comprises 17 residues. V dropped 3 bases and J dropped 2 bases, with 18 bases sitting between them. Germline V CDR1 and CDR2: SEHNR, FQNEAQ (reference sequence).

This clonotype has a handful of counts. V and J are TRBV12-3 or TRBV12-4 and TRBJ1-2; D may be TRBD1 (5 bases). Trimming stripped 9 bases from V and 8 bases from J, with 16 bases between. The CDR3 totals 12 residues. The CDR3 coding sequence is TGTGCCAGTGTATATGGGGACCTAGGCTACACCTTC. It is translated as CASVYGDLGYTF.

This clonotype was counted only a few times. The genes are TRBV5-1 and TRBJ2-2; 7 bases are shared with TRBD1. Germline trimming cut 4 bases from V and 4 bases from J; bases unmatched to any gene: 10. Germline V gives CDR1 SGHRS, CDR2 YFSETQ. This CDR3 comprises 16 residues. The chain's CDR3 is CASSTLARGPTGELFF. The CDR3 DNA follows: TGCGCCAGCAGCACATTAGCGAGGGGGCCCACCGGGGAGCTGTTTTTT.

The chain combines TRBV12-5 with TRBJ2-2, with 12 bases aligning to TRBD2. CDR1 is LGHNT, CDR2 FRNRAP, per germline. J lost 6 bases, V lost 2 bases, and 7 bases had no gene match. There are 17 residues in the CDR3. The CDR3 nucleotides read TGTGCTAGTGGTTTGTTTTCGACTAGCGGGAGCCCCGGGGAGCTGTTTTTT. Translation: CASGLFSTSGSPGELFF.

The J gene is TRBJ2-2, the V gene TRBV7-9, with 8 bases identical to TRBD1. J gave up 1 base and V 1 base, and 8 bases lay outside the gene matches. Germline V gene sequence: CDR1 SEHNR, CDR2 FQNEAQ (reference sequence). This CDR3 has 18 residues. The CDR3 DNA sequence: TGTGCCAGCAGCTTAGAGGGCCGACAGGGGAAGAACACCGGGGAGCTGTTTTTT. This codes for CASSLEGRQGKNTGELFF.

This clonotype was observed a few times. The V call is TRBV2, the J call TRBJ1-3; D is unclear. V was shortened by 7 bases and J by 0 bases, with 7 bases between the two germline ends. This CDR3 has 13 amino acids. Germline lookup yields CDR1 SNHLY and CDR2 FYNNEI. CDR3 in amino acids: CASTVVSGNTIYF. CDR3 coding DNA: TGTGCCAGCACAGTAGTCTCTGGAAACACCATATATTTT. The whole variable domain, remainder taken from reference TRBV2 and TRBJ1-3, is EPEVTQTPSHQVTQMGQEVILRCVPISNHLYFYWYRQILGQKVEFLVSFYNNEISEKSEIFDDQFSVERPDGSNFTLKIRSTKLEDSAMYFCASTVVSGNTIYFGEGSWLTVV.